Listed below are T cell receptor beta chains from one sample, sequenced in a study of shared clonotypes between healthy human individuals. Measured with immunoSEQ multiplex PCR; TCRdb has only the in-frame clones, and not every one. The sample lists 2,500,000 or so clones, about 92% occurring once. The sequenced material came from naive CD4+ T cells sorted from blood. All receptors come from a man between 18 and 35 years old in good health. Both conserved end residues are part of each CDR3. The order of the fields is J gene, clone size, D gene, V gene, CDR3 protein, CDR3 DNA. D genes are given only for firm matches. Clone size is given for some rows only: seen once, a few or many times, or a class if the clone is expanded.

J gene: TRBJ1-5
clone size: -
D gene: -
V gene: TRBV5-4
CDR3 protein: CASSLGGGRGQPQHF
CDR3 DNA: TGTGCCAGCAGCTTAGGTGGAGGGCGCGGTCAGCCCCAGCATTTT

J gene: TRBJ2-1
clone size: -
D gene: -
V gene: TRBV14
CDR3 protein: CASSQDLYPPPFF
CDR3 DNA: TGTGCCAGCAGCCAAGATCTTTACCCACCCCCGTTCTTC

J gene: TRBJ1-3
clone size: -
D gene: -
V gene: TRBV5-5
CDR3 protein: CASSLEGYSGNTIYF
CDR3 DNA: TGTGCCAGCAGCTTGGAAGGTTACTCTGGAAACACCATATATTTT

J gene: TRBJ2-7
clone size: -
D gene: TRBD1
V gene: TRBV19
CDR3 protein: CASSRGKTGGAIHEQYF
CDR3 DNA: TGTGCCAGTAGTAGGGGAAAAACAGGGGGCGCGATCCACGAGCAGTACTTC

J gene: TRBJ2-1
clone size: -
D gene: TRBD1
V gene: TRBV18
CDR3 protein: CASSPIGGQGRNSYNEQFF
CDR3 DNA: TGTGCCAGCTCTCCTATTGGGGGACAGGGAAGGAATTCCTACAATGAGCAGTTCTTC

J gene: TRBJ1-6
clone size: few
D gene: -
V gene: TRBV5-4
CDR3 protein: CASSSGGVSPLHF
CDR3 DNA: TGTGCCAGCAGCTCTGGCGGGGTTTCACCCCTCCACTTT

J gene: TRBJ2-4
clone size: -
D gene: TRBD1
V gene: TRBV5-6
CDR3 protein: CASSLPGQGAVGDKNIQYF
CDR3 DNA: TGTGCCAGCAGCTTGCCGGGACAGGGGGCTGTCGGGGACAAAAACATTCAGTACTTC

J gene: TRBJ1-2
clone size: -
D gene: -
V gene: TRBV27
CDR3 protein: CASSPIHFRREANYGYTF
CDR3 DNA: TGTGCCAGCAGTCCTATCCACTTTCGCAGGGAAGCTAACTATGGCTACACCTTC

J gene: TRBJ1-4
clone size: -
D gene: TRBD1
V gene: TRBV18
CDR3 protein: CASSLGQGNEKLFF
CDR3 DNA: TGTGCCAGCTCCCTGGGACAGGGTAATGAAAAACTGTTTTTT

J gene: TRBJ1-1
clone size: -
D gene: -
V gene: TRBV6-1
CDR3 protein: CASSDGPRKNVLLNTEAFF
CDR3 DNA: TGTGCCAGCAGTGACGGCCCCAGGAAGAATGTACTATTGAACACTGAAGCTTTCTTT

J gene: TRBJ2-1
clone size: -
D gene: -
V gene: TRBV7-9
CDR3 protein: CASSSYAKTHNEQFF
CDR3 DNA: TGTGCCAGCAGCTCTTACGCCAAAACCCACAATGAGCAGTTCTTC

J gene: TRBJ2-7
clone size: -
D gene: TRBD2
V gene: TRBV5-1
CDR3 protein: CASTPTSGYEQYF
CDR3 DNA: TGCGCCAGCACCCCTACTAGCGGATACGAGCAGTACTTC

J gene: TRBJ2-6
clone size: -
D gene: -
V gene: TRBV9
CDR3 protein: CASSGPSSGANVLTF
CDR3 DNA: TGTGCCAGCAGCGGGCCAAGCTCTGGGGCCAACGTCCTGACTTTC

J gene: TRBJ2-3
clone size: once
D gene: -
V gene: TRBV6-1
CDR3 protein: CAGGTQRTQYF
CDR3 DNA: TGTGCCGGCGGGACCCAAAGGACGCAGTATTTT

J gene: TRBJ1-1
clone size: -
D gene: TRBD1
V gene: TRBV6-6
CDR3 protein: CASTPWGQGANTEAFF
CDR3 DNA: TGTGCCAGCACCCCCTGGGGACAGGGGGCCAACACTGAAGCTTTCTTT

J gene: TRBJ1-6
clone size: -
D gene: TRBD1
V gene: TRBV19
CDR3 protein: CASSIGRPGQGAFSPLHF
CDR3 DNA: TGTGCCAGTAGTATAGGGAGACCGGGACAGGGGGCCTTTTCACCCCTCCACTTT

J gene: TRBJ2-2
clone size: -
D gene: -
V gene: TRBV18
CDR3 protein: CASSPGLPNTGELFF
CDR3 DNA: TGTGCCAGCTCACCTGGGCTGCCGAACACCGGGGAGCTGTTTTTT

J gene: TRBJ1-2
clone size: once
D gene: -
V gene: TRBV28
CDR3 protein: CASSSSGDDYGYTF
CDR3 DNA: TGTGCCAGCAGTTCATCGGGGGACGACTATGGCTACACCTTC

J gene: TRBJ2-2
clone size: -
D gene: -
V gene: TRBV13
CDR3 protein: CASSLGKGLVLVPGELFF
CDR3 DNA: TGTGCCAGCAGCCTGGGGAAAGGTTTGGTGCTCGTTCCCGGGGAGCTGTTTTTT

J gene: TRBJ2-3
clone size: -
D gene: -
V gene: TRBV20-1
CDR3 protein: CSARLSDTQYF
CDR3 DNA: TGCAGTGCTAGACTCTCAGATACGCAGTATTTT

J gene: TRBJ2-3
clone size: -
D gene: -
V gene: TRBV28
CDR3 protein: CAAGGQIYTDTQYF
CDR3 DNA: TGTGCCGCAGGCGGACAGATCTACACAGATACGCAGTATTTT

J gene: TRBJ1-2
clone size: -
D gene: -
V gene: TRBV15
CDR3 protein: CATSRDLVFSGYTF
CDR3 DNA: TGTGCCACCAGCAGAGATCTGGTCTTCAGCGGCTACACCTTC

J gene: TRBJ2-1
clone size: -
D gene: TRBD2
V gene: TRBV5-1
CDR3 protein: CASTLLAGGYNEQFF
CDR3 DNA: TGCGCCAGCACCCTACTAGCGGGAGGCTACAATGAGCAGTTCTTC

J gene: TRBJ2-7
clone size: -
D gene: -
V gene: TRBV20-1
CDR3 protein: CSAWDGYEQYF
CDR3 DNA: TGCAGTGCGTGGGACGGCTACGAGCAGTACTTC

J gene: TRBJ2-1
clone size: -
D gene: -
V gene: TRBV12-5
CDR3 protein: CASGFLGDNEQFF
CDR3 DNA: TGTGCTAGTGGTTTTTTGGGGGACAATGAGCAGTTCTTC

J gene: TRBJ1-5
clone size: -
D gene: -
V gene: TRBV5-6
CDR3 protein: CASSLKAGNQPQHF
CDR3 DNA: TGTGCCAGCAGCTTGAAGGCAGGCAATCAGCCCCAGCATTTT

J gene: TRBJ2-5
clone size: -
D gene: TRBD2
V gene: TRBV9
CDR3 protein: CASSVAAGGIGTQYF
CDR3 DNA: TGTGCCAGCAGCGTAGCGGCGGGGGGGATAGGGACCCAGTACTTC

J gene: TRBJ2-7
clone size: once
D gene: -
V gene: TRBV7-7
CDR3 protein: CASSPRDTRSYTQYF
CDR3 DNA: TGTGCTAGCAGCCCCCGGGACACTAGATCTTACACGCAGTACTTC

J gene: TRBJ2-1
clone size: once
D gene: -
V gene: TRBV11-3
CDR3 protein: CASSRLPGRYNEQFF
CDR3 DNA: TGTGCCAGCAGCCGACTACCTGGCCGGTACAATGAGCAGTTCTTC

J gene: TRBJ2-4
clone size: -
D gene: -
V gene: TRBV7-9
CDR3 protein: CASSLGLNSGRLAKNIQYF
CDR3 DNA: TGTGCCAGCAGCTTAGGTCTGAATTCGGGGAGGCTAGCCAAAAACATTCAGTACTTC

J gene: TRBJ1-5
clone size: -
D gene: -
V gene: TRBV10-3
CDR3 protein: CAISEGQGGNQPQHF
CDR3 DNA: TGTGCCATCAGTGAGGGGCAGGGCGGCAATCAGCCCCAGCATTTT

J gene: TRBJ2-3
clone size: -
D gene: -
V gene: TRBV4-1
CDR3 protein: CASSQGRGGRLDTQYF
CDR3 DNA: TGCGCCAGCAGCCAAGGCCGAGGGGGTCGATTGGATACGCAGTATTTT

J gene: TRBJ2-7
clone size: -
D gene: -
V gene: TRBV18
CDR3 protein: CASSPLSFSYEQYF
CDR3 DNA: TGTGCCAGCTCACCGTTAAGCTTCTCCTACGAGCAGTACTTC

J gene: TRBJ1-1
clone size: -
D gene: TRBD1
V gene: TRBV6-6
CDR3 protein: CASSYGTGDTEAFF
CDR3 DNA: TGTGCCAGCAGTTACGGAACAGGGGACACTGAAGCTTTCTTT

J gene: TRBJ1-1
clone size: -
D gene: TRBD1
V gene: TRBV5-1
CDR3 protein: CASSLGQGGRTEAFF
CDR3 DNA: TGCGCCAGCAGCTTGGGACAGGGGGGAAGGACTGAAGCTTTCTTT

J gene: TRBJ1-4
clone size: once
D gene: -
V gene: TRBV7-2
CDR3 protein: CASSFSGTGAGGLFF
CDR3 DNA: TGTGCCAGCAGCTTCTCCGGGACGGGCGCCGGGGGACTGTTTTTT

J gene: TRBJ2-7
clone size: -
D gene: TRBD1
V gene: TRBV30
CDR3 protein: CAAGDSAYEQYF
CDR3 DNA: TGTGCCGCAGGGGACAGCGCTTACGAGCAGTACTTC

J gene: TRBJ1-4
clone size: -
D gene: -
V gene: TRBV6-1
CDR3 protein: CASSEPGSTNEKLFF
CDR3 DNA: TGTGCCAGCAGTGAACCGGGGTCAACTAATGAAAAACTGTTTTTT

J gene: TRBJ2-7
clone size: -
D gene: -
V gene: TRBV7-6
CDR3 protein: CASSLGPSQTAYEQYF
CDR3 DNA: TGTGCCAGCAGCTTAGGTCCGAGCCAAACGGCCTACGAGCAGTACTTC

J gene: TRBJ2-2
clone size: -
D gene: TRBD1
V gene: TRBV9
CDR3 protein: CASSNNRDRPVGTGELFF
CDR3 DNA: TGTGCCAGCAGCAATAACCGGGACAGGCCCGTTGGGACCGGGGAGCTGTTTTTT

J gene: TRBJ1-1
clone size: -
D gene: -
V gene: TRBV18
CDR3 protein: CASSPQGTTNTEAFF
CDR3 DNA: TGTGCCAGCTCACCACAGGGGACAACGAACACTGAAGCTTTCTTT

J gene: TRBJ2-5
clone size: -
D gene: TRBD2
V gene: TRBV19
CDR3 protein: CASSRIGLAEAQYF
CDR3 DNA: TGTGCCAGTAGTAGGATTGGGCTAGCGGAGGCCCAGTACTTC

J gene: TRBJ2-5
clone size: -
D gene: -
V gene: TRBV2
CDR3 protein: CASSYRGGQETQYF
CDR3 DNA: TGTGCCAGCAGTTACAGGGGGGGCCAAGAGACCCAGTACTTC